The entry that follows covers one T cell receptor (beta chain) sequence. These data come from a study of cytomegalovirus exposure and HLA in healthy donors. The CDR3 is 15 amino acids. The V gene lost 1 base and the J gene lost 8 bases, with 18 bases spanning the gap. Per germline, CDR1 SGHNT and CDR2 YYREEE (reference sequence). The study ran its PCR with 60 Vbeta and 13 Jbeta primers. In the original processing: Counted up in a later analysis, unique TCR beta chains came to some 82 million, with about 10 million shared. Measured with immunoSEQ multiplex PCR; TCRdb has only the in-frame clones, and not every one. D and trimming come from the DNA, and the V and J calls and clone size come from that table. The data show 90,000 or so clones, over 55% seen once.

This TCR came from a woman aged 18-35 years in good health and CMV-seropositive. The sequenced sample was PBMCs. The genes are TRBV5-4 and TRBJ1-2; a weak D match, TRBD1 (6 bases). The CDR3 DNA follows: TGTGCCAGCAGCTTGCCCCAGGGGTCGGTAAGCGGCTACACCTTC. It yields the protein CASSLPQGSVSGYTF.